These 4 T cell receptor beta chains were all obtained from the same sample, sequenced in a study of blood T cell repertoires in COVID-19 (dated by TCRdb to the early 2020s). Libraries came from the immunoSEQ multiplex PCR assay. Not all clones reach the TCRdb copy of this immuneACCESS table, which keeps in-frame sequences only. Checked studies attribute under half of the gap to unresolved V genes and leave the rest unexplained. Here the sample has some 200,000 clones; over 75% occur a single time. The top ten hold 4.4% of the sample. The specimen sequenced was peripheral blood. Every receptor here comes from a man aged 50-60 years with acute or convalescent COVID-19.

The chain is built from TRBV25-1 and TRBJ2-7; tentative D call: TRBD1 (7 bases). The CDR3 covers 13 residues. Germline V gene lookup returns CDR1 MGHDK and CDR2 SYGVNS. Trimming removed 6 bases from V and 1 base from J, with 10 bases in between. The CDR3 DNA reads TGTGCCAGCAGGGGGGGACAGTCCTACGAGCAGTACTTC. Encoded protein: CASRGGQSYEQYF.

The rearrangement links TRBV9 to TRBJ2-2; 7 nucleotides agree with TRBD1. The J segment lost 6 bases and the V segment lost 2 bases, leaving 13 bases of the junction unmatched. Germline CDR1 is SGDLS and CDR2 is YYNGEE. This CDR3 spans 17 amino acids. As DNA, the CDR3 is TGTGCCAGCAGCGTCAGGGGGACCGGTACTAATCCCGGGGAGCTGTTTTTT. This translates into CASSVRGTGTNPGELFF.

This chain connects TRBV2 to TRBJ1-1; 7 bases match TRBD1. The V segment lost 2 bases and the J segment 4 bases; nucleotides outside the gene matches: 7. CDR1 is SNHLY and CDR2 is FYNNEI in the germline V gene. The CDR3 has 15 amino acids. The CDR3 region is CASSEPTGKGTEAFF. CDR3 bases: TGTGCCAGCAGTGAACCGACAGGGAAAGGCACTGAAGCTTTCTTT.

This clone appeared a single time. The CDR3 coding sequence is TGTGCCTGGACGTGGCCGTGGGGGCCTGAAGCTTTCTTT. Protein: CAWTWPWGPEAFF. The rearrangement uses TRBV30 and TRBJ1-1, with D possibly being TRBD1 (6 bases). Germline V lookup: CDR1 GTSNPN, CDR2 SVGIG (reference sequence). This CDR3 has 13 residues. The ends were cut back, 4 bases at V and 6 bases at J, with 15 bases in the middle.